The 8 T cell receptor beta chains below come from one sample, sequenced in a study of T-cell memory formation after mild COVID-19. One entry per CDR3 protein, called by TCRdb with MiXCR from the 5' RACE reads. The sample lists 90,000 to 120,000 distinct CDR3 sequences; around 14% were seen once. The sequenced sample was PBMCs or a T cell subset sorted from them (not recorded which). The receptors stem from a man between 18 and 29 years old who had mild COVID-19 (a few samples of this study predate the infection). Cell type and time point are not known.

This clonotype was seen more than once but under ten times. The rearrangement uses TRBV7-9 and TRBJ2-5, with 9 bases aligning to TRBD1. Germline loops: CDR1 SEHNR, CDR2 FQNEAQ (reference sequence). The V segment lost 5 bases and the J segment 4 bases; nucleotides outside the gene matches: 2. CDR3 size: 13 residues. The CDR3 DNA reads TGTGCCAGCAGCCAACAGGGGGCAGAGACCCAGTACTTC. Residues: CASSQQGAETQYF. Complete variable domain (other parts from reference TRBV7-9 and TRBJ2-5): DTGVSQNPRHKITKRGQNVTFRCDPISEHNRLYWYRQTLGQGPEFLTYFQNEAQLEKSRLLSDRFSAERPKGSFSTLEIQRTEQGDSAMYLCASSQQGAETQYFGPGTRLLVL.

This chain links TRBV20-1 with TRBJ2-7; D perhaps matches TRBD2 (5 bases). Germline CDR1 is DFQATT and CDR2 is SNEGSKA (reference sequence). The CDR3 sequence is 13 residues long. Trimming removed 5 bases at V and 5 bases at J, with 16 bases between. The CDR3 region is CSARSGMGHEQYV. The CDR3, as DNA: TGCAGTGCTCGATCCGGGATGGGCCACGAGCAGTACGTC.

In this sample, this clonotype turned up a few times. The chain combines TRBV5-1 with TRBJ2-3; 12 positions match TRBD2. V was pared by 3 bases and J by 2 bases, with 7 bases of the junction left unmatched. The CDR3 spans 17 residues. Per the germline V gene, CDR1 is SGHRS and CDR2 is YFSETQ. This chain's CDR3 is CASSYRGLAGNTDTQYF. The CDR3 DNA is TGCGCCAGCAGCTATCGCGGACTAGCGGGGAACACAGATACGCAGTATTTT.

This clonotype was observed many times. The J gene is TRBJ2-1, the V gene TRBV4-3, with D possibly matching TRBD1 (6 bases). The CDR3 consists of 16 residues. Germline V CDR1 and CDR2: LGHNA, YSLEER. Trimming cost V 3 bases and J 3 bases, with 15 bases left between them. CDR3 protein: CASSQETGLLYNEQFF. In DNA, the CDR3 is TGCGCCAGCAGCCAGGAGACAGGTCTACTCTACAATGAGCAGTTCTTC.

The rearrangement joins TRBV24-1 to TRBJ2-2; 7 bases are a match to TRBD1. The junction had 7 bases not matched to a gene; V was cut back by 2 bases and J by 2 bases. Germline loops: CDR1 KGHDR, CDR2 SFDVKD. The CDR3 is made up of 17 amino acids. The CDR3: CATSDSRQGENTGELFF. The DNA for the CDR3 is TGTGCCACCAGTGATTCCCGGCAGGGGGAAAACACCGGGGAGCTGTTTTTT.

This clonotype came up many times. This sequence joins TRBV10-1 and TRBJ2-2; D is ambiguous. The ends were cut back, 4 bases at V and 2 bases at J, with 14 bases in the middle. This CDR3 comprises 16 residues. Germline V gene lookup returns CDR1 WNHNN and CDR2 SYGVQD (reference sequence). The chain's CDR3 is CASSATLDLNTGELFF. CDR3 in DNA: TGCGCCAGCAGTGCCACACTGGACCTAAACACCGGGGAGCTGTTTTTT.

The J gene is TRBJ2-3, the V gene TRBV7-3; 8 nucleotides line up with TRBD2. Germline V gives CDR1 SGHTA, CDR2 FQGTGA. With V trimmed by 3 bases and J by 2 bases, 7 bases remained unmatched. The CDR3 consists of 16 residues. CDR3 nucleotide sequence: TGTGCCAGCAGCTTCGTCGGGGGGGGACCCACAGATACGCAGTATTTT. Encoded protein: CASSFVGGGPTDTQYF. Drawing the rest from reference TRBV7-3 and TRBJ2-3, the complete variable domain is GAGVSQTPSNKVTEKGKYVELRCDPISGHTALYWYRQSLGQGPEFLIYFQGTGAADDSGLPNDRFFAVRPEGSVSTLKIQRTERGDSAVYLCASSFVGGGPTDTQYFGPGTRLTVL.

This clonotype was seen many times. V and J are TRBV7-9 and TRBJ2-5; D perhaps matches TRBD1 (6 bases). This CDR3 has 16 residues. The ends were cut back, 0 bases at V and 1 base at J, with 12 bases in the middle. CDR1 is SEHNR and CDR2 is FQNEAQ in the germline V gene (reference sequence). The CDR3 loop reads CASSLAGAILQETQYF. The CDR3 region has the DNA TGTGCCAGCAGCTTAGCGGGGGCCATCCTCCAAGAGACCCAGTACTTC. Full variable domain (remainder filled in from reference TRBV7-9 and TRBJ2-5): DTGVSQNPRHKITKRGQNVTFRCDPISEHNRLYWYRQTLGQGPEFLTYFQNEAQLEKSRLLSDRFSAERPKGSFSTLEIQRTEQGDSAMYLCASSLAGAILQETQYFGPGTRLLVL.